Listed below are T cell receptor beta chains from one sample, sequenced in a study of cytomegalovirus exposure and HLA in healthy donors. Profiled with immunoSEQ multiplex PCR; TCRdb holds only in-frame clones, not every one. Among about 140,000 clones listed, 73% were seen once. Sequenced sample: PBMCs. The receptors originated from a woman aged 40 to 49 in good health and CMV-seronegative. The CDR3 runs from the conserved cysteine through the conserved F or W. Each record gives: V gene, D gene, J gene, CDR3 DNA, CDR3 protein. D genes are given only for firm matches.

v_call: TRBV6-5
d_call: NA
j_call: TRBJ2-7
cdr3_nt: TGTGCCAGCAGTTACGCGGGCTCGCCAGACTACGAGCAGTACTTC
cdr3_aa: CASSYAGSPDYEQYF

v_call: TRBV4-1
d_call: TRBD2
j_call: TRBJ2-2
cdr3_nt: TGCGCCAGCAGCCAGGGACTAGCGGGGGAGTGGTCGGGGGAGCTGTTTTTT
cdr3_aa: CASSQGLAGEWSGELFF

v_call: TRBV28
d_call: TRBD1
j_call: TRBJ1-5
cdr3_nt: TGTGCCAGCAGTGCCACAGGAGGGGGGGGACAGGGAAATCAGCCCCAGCATTTT
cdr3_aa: CASSATGGGGQGNQPQHF

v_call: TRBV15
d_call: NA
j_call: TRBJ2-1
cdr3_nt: TGTGCCACCAGCAGGGAAGCGGCGGGCCTATTGGGAAATGAGCAGTTCTTC
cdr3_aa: CATSREAAGLLGNEQFF

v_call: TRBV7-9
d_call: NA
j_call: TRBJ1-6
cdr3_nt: TGTGCCAGCAGCTTATCGGGAACGCATTCACCCCTCCACTTT
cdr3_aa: CASSLSGTHSPLHF

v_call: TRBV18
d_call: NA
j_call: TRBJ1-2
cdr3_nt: TGTGCCAGCTCACCAGGTGCGACAGACTATGGCTACACCTTC
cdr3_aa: CASSPGATDYGYTF

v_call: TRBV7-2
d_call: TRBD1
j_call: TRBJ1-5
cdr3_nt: TGTGCCAGCAGCTTAGTGCACAGGGGGCCTCAGCCCCAGCATTTT
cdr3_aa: CASSLVHRGPQPQHF

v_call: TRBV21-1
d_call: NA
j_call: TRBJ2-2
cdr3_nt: TGTGCCAGCAGCTCTGATGGGGACGGGGGGAACACCGGGGAGCTGTTTTTT
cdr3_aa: CASSSDGDGGNTGELFF

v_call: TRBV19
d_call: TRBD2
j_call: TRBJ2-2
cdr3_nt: TGTGCCATTGGGACTAGCGGGAACACCGGGGAGCTGTTTTTT
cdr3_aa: CAIGTSGNTGELFF

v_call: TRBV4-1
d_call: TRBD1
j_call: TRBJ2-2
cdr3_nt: TGCGCCAGCAGCCAACCCGACAGGGGCACCGGGGAGCTGTTTTTT
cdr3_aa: CASSQPDRGTGELFF

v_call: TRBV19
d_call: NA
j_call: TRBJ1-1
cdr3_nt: TGTGCCAGTACCCCAGGGGCTGAAGCTTTCTTT
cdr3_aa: CASTPGAEAFF

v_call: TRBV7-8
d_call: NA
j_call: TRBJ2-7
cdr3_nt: TGTGCCAGCTGCCGGGACACCGGGTACGAGCAGTACTTC
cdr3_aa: CASCRDTGYEQYF